The 31 T cell receptor beta chains in this list originate from one sample, sequenced in a study of cytomegalovirus exposure and HLA in healthy donors. Using immunoSEQ multiplex PCR, the repertoire was profiled, and TCRdb retains in-frame clones only, with some absent. The profile shows roughly 68,000 clones, under 96% of them singletons. Specimen: PBMCs. All receptors come from a young woman in good health and CMV-seropositive.

The CDR3 sequence is CASSSGLAGVYEQFF. The CDR3 coding sequence is TGTGCCAGCAGCTCGGGACTAGCGGGAGTCTATGAGCAGTTCTTC. This chain connects TRBV7-9 to TRBJ2-1; TRBD2 matches 14 bases. Trimming at V came to 4 bases and at J to 8 bases, leaving 4 bases not matched to a gene. The length of the CDR3 is 15 residues. The V gene's germline CDR1 is SEHNR and CDR2 FQNEAQ (reference sequence).

The chain joins TRBV5-1 to TRBJ2-3; 8 positions match TRBD1. The CDR3 extends over 14 amino acids. V was pared by 2 bases and J by 6 bases, with 5 bases of the junction left unmatched. Per germline, CDR1 SGHRS and CDR2 YFSETQ. CDR3 DNA sequence: TGCGCCAGCAGCTTCGGACAGGGTCAGGATACGCAGTATTTT. This translates into CASSFGQGQDTQYF. The complete variable domain, with remaining parts taken from reference TRBV5-1 and TRBJ2-3, reads KAGVTQTPRYLIKTRGQQVTLSCSPISGHRSVSWYQQTPGQGLQFLFEYFSETQRNKGNFPGRFSGRQFSNSRSEMNVSTLELGDSALYLCASSFGQGQDTQYFGPGTRLTVL.

This chain links TRBV7-2 with TRBJ2-3; D gene uncertain. The germline CDR1 and CDR2 sequences are SGHTA and FQGNSA. Between the trimmed V and J ends, which lost 5 bases and 5 bases, there was a span of 14 bases. The CDR3 loop spans 14 amino acids. The CDR3 protein is CASSHLDSGDTQYF. As DNA, the CDR3 is TGTGCCAGCAGCCACTTAGACTCTGGAGATACGCAGTATTTT.

The rearrangement joins TRBV2 to TRBJ2-3; perhaps TRBD1 as D (6 bases). The V and J ends lost 8 bases and 2 bases respectively, with 14 bases between them. The germline V gene encodes CDR1 SNHLY and CDR2 FYNNEI. The CDR3 loop spans 14 amino acids. The CDR3 loop is CASADRDYTDTQYF. DNA of the CDR3: TGTGCCAGCGCGGACAGAGATTACACAGATACGCAGTATTTT. Full variable domain (rest looked up from reference TRBV2 and TRBJ2-3): EPEVTQTPSHQVTQMGQEVILRCVPISNHLYFYWYRQILGQKVEFLVSFYNNEISEKSEIFDDQFSVERPDGSNFTLKIRSTKLEDSAMYFCASADRDYTDTQYFGPGTRLTVL.

The chain uses TRBV2 and TRBJ2-1; 7 bases map to TRBD2. With V trimmed by 6 bases and J by 8 bases, 10 bases remained unmatched. CDR1 SNHLY and CDR2 FYNNEI come from the germline V gene. The CDR3 contains 14 residues. The CDR3 spells CASRRASGGDEQFF. As DNA, the CDR3 is TGTGCCAGCAGGCGCGCTAGCGGAGGGGATGAGCAGTTCTTC.

This clone has a handful of counts. This chain connects TRBV11-2 to TRBJ2-7; 7 bases fit TRBD2. This CDR3 contains 13 residues. The germline gives CDR1 SGHAT, CDR2 FQNNGV. The junction had 7 bases not matched to a gene; V was cut back by 4 bases and J by 7 bases. CDR3 region: CASSSTLALEQYF. CDR3 DNA sequence: TGTGCCAGCAGCTCTACACTAGCGCTGGAGCAGTACTTC.

The chain links TRBV28 to TRBJ2-7; 8 nucleotides align to TRBD1. The J segment lost 4 bases and the V segment lost 6 bases, leaving 2 bases of the junction unmatched. The V gene's germline CDR1 is MDHEN and CDR2 SYDVKM. CDR3 length equals 12 residues. The CDR3 DNA reads as TGTGCCAGCAGCCGGACAGGGTACGAGCAGTACTTC. This codes for CASSRTGYEQYF.

The chain uses TRBV7-2 and TRBJ1-5; no clear D gene. V lost 5 bases and J 0 bases, leaving 11 bases between the germline ends. This CDR3 is built from 15 residues. The germline CDR1 and CDR2 sequences are SGHTA and FQGNSA. CDR3 DNA: TGTGCCAGCAGCGGTACAGAGTATAGCAATCAGCCCCAGCATTTT. This encodes CASSGTEYSNQPQHF.

This chain connects TRBV6-6 to TRBJ2-3; TRBD2 matches at 11 bases. The V gene's germline CDR1 is MNHNY and CDR2 SVGAGI (reference sequence). This CDR3 is 15 amino acids long. The trim removed 4 bases at V and 3 bases at J, leaving 3 bases unmatched. The CDR3 DNA is TGTGCCAGCAGTTTTGGGACTAGCGGTACAGATACGCAGTATTTT. Translated, it gives CASSFGTSGTDTQYF.

Regarding this clone: At the DNA level, this CDR3 is encoded by other sequences in the same sample as well. This chain connects TRBV30 to TRBJ1-5; tentative D call: TRBD1 (6 bases). Deletions cut 3 bases from V and 4 bases from J, with 10 bases between. CDR1 and CDR2 (germline): GTSNPN, SVGIG (reference sequence). There are 13 residues in the CDR3. The CDR3 is CAWSLDSNQPQHF. The CDR3 region has the DNA TGTGCCTGGAGCCTGGACAGTAATCAGCCCCAGCATTTT.

The V gene is TRBV19, the J gene TRBJ2-5, with D possibly TRBD2 on 5 matching bases. The V and J ends lost 1 base and 2 bases respectively, with 8 bases between them. CDR1 and CDR2 from the germline V gene are LNHDA and SQIVND (reference sequence). This CDR3 is built from 14 residues. The CDR3 region has the DNA TGTGCCAGTAGTATAGCGGGGAAACAAGAGACCCAGTACTTC. This translates into CASSIAGKQETQYF.

This chain connects TRBV30 to TRBJ1-5, with D uncertain. V was shortened by 5 bases and J by 2 bases, with 10 bases between the two germline ends. Looked up from germline, CDR1 is GTSNPN and CDR2 is SVGIG (reference sequence). This CDR3 region has 13 residues. CDR3 protein: CAWAPGGNQPQHF. The CDR3 nucleotides are TGTGCCTGGGCCCCCGGGGGCAATCAGCCCCAGCATTTT.

The J gene is TRBJ2-1, the V gene TRBV28; 10 positions agree with TRBD2. This CDR3 has 14 amino acids. Germline CDR1 reads MDHEN; CDR2 reads SYDVKM. With V trimmed by 6 bases and J by 3 bases, 2 bases remained unmatched. CDR3 region: CASSSGGDYNEQFF. Here the CDR3 DNA reads TGTGCCAGCAGCAGCGGGGGGGACTACAATGAGCAGTTCTTC. The variable domain in full, with the rest retrieved from reference TRBV28 and TRBJ2-1, is DVKVTQSSRYLVKRTGEKVFLECVQDMDHENMFWYRQDPGLGLRLIYFSYDVKMKEKGDIPEGYSVSREKKERFSLILESASTNQTSMYLCASSSGGDYNEQFFGPGTRLTVL.

The rearrangement joins TRBV11-3 to TRBJ2-5; 8 nucleotides match TRBD2. Germline values: CDR1 SGHNT, CDR2 YENEEA. The CDR3 spans 17 residues. After removal of 5 bases from V and 5 bases from J, the junction contained 16 bases not matched to a gene. Here the CDR3 reads CASSRLTGSGSLETQYF. CDR3 nucleotides: TGTGCCAGCAGCCGCCTAACGGGAAGCGGGAGTCTGGAGACCCAGTACTTC.

This clone was counted once. The genes are TRBV19 and TRBJ1-4, with TRBD1 as a possible D gene (6 bases). The CDR3 has 14 amino acids. Germline CDR1 is LNHDA and CDR2 is SQIVND (reference sequence). V dropped 5 bases and J dropped 8 bases, with 15 bases sitting between them. The CDR3 loop is CASSEGQPYEKLFF. The DNA for the CDR3 is TGTGCCAGTAGTGAAGGACAGCCTTACGAAAAACTGTTTTTT.

The gene calls are TRBV29-1 and TRBJ2-5, with 10 bases matching TRBD1. In germline, CDR1 is SQVTM, CDR2 ANQGSEA. Trimming cost V 5 bases and J 5 bases; bases outside gene matches: 8. CDR3 size: 14 residues. This chain's CDR3 is CSVRSTGGWETQYF. The CDR3 DNA reads TGCAGCGTTCGGTCGACAGGGGGCTGGGAGACCCAGTACTTC.

The DNA of the CDR3 is TGCGCCAGCAGCTTACAGGGGGACACTGAAGCTTTCTTT. It translates to CASSLQGDTEAFF. The chain has TRBV5-1 and TRBJ1-1; 8 bases align to TRBD1. Germline-derived CDR1 and CDR2 are SGHRS and YFSETQ. With 2 bases clipped from V and 3 bases from J, the junction kept 0 bases outside the gene matches. The CDR3 contains 13 residues.

V gene TRBV14 combines with J gene TRBJ2-1, with 9 bases lining up with TRBD2. The CDR3 runs to 15 residues. V was clipped by 1 base and J by 7 bases; unmatched bases: 5. Germline V CDR1 and CDR2: SGHDN, FVKESK. The CDR3 DNA is TGTGCCAGCAGCCAAGGAAGCGGGAGGAAGAATGAGCAGTTCTTC. Protein product: CASSQGSGRKNEQFF.

The chain employs TRBV18 and TRBJ2-2; 9 bases match TRBD1. Germline CDR1 reads KGHSH; CDR2 reads LQKENI. Trimming removed 3 bases from V and 6 bases from J; junction bases left unmatched: 2. The CDR3 runs to 14 residues. CDR3 residues: CASSPGQGPGELFF. The CDR3 bases are TGTGCCAGCTCACCGGGACAGGGCCCCGGGGAGCTGTTTTTT.

The gene calls are TRBV7-3 and TRBJ2-7; possible D gene TRBD2, 6 bases. The V and J ends lost 10 bases and 3 bases respectively, with 16 bases between them. The CDR3 consists of 13 residues. CDR1 is SGHTA, CDR2 FQGTGA, per germline. CDR3 sequence (DNA): TGTGCCACCCTGGGTGCGCGGGACTACGAGCAGTACTTC. This sequence encodes CATLGARDYEQYF.

The gene calls are TRBV7-3 and TRBJ2-6; D is ambiguous. The CDR3 has 13 residues. Trimming removed 4 bases from V and 3 bases from J, with 4 bases in between. The germline V gene encodes CDR1 SGHTA and CDR2 FQGTGA. Here the CDR3 DNA reads TGTGCCAGCAGCTCCAGTGGGGCCAACGTCCTGACTTTC. This encodes CASSSSGANVLTF.

J is TRBJ2-7 and V is TRBV29-1, with 8 bases that match TRBD1. V shed 2 bases, J shed 4 bases, and the junction held 4 bases outside the gene matches. This CDR3 spans 13 amino acids. Germline CDR1 SQVTM, CDR2 ANQGSEA. CDR3 in DNA: TGCAGCGTTGAATCAGGGGGCGGGTACGAGCAGTACTTC. It is translated as CSVESGGGYEQYF.

The J gene is TRBJ2-1, the V gene TRBV2, with 14 bases fitting TRBD2. This CDR3 is 16 amino acids long. The germline CDR1 and CDR2 sequences are SNHLY and FYNNEI. Trimming removed 10 bases from V and 4 bases from J; junction bases left unmatched: 9. The CDR3 DNA follows: TGTGCCATCCAGGGACTAGCGGGAGAGATTTACAATGAGCAGTTCTTC. Its translation is CAIQGLAGEIYNEQFF.

This chain links TRBV29-1 with TRBJ2-5; 8 bases match TRBD1. The CDR3 totals 13 residues. Germline V gene lookup returns CDR1 SQVTM and CDR2 ANQGSEA. Germline trimming cut 6 bases from V and 2 bases from J; bases unmatched to any gene: 5. CDR3 nucleotides: TGCAGCGTCATGGGACAGGTACAAGAGACCCAGTACTTC. Encoded protein: CSVMGQVQETQYF.

The rearrangement links TRBV7-2 to TRBJ2-5; 9 positions agree with TRBD2. The CDR3 is 16 amino acids. Germline-derived CDR1 and CDR2 are SGHTA and FQGNSA. The V and J ends lost 2 bases and 0 bases, in that order; junction bases with no gene match: 4. In DNA form, the CDR3 reads TGTGCCAGCAGCTTATATGCTAGCGGGAACCAAGAGACCCAGTACTTC. Protein product: CASSLYASGNQETQYF.

V is TRBV5-4 and J is TRBJ2-7; D is possibly TRBD1 (5 bases). The CDR3 covers 13 residues. With 5 bases removed from V and 4 bases from J, the gap between germline ends came to 13 bases. Germline V gene lookup returns CDR1 SGHNT and CDR2 YYREEE (reference sequence). The CDR3 reads CASSVDTSYEQYF. The CDR3 nucleotides read TGTGCCAGCAGTGTGGACACCTCGTACGAGCAGTACTTC.

The chain recombines TRBV27 with TRBJ2-7, with a possible D match to TRBD2 (6 bases). This CDR3 is 16 amino acids long. Germline CDR1 reads MNHEY; CDR2 reads SMNVEV (reference sequence). Trimming pared 3 bases from V and 5 bases from J, leaving 20 bases between. The CDR3: CASSLVRRGLADEQYF. In nucleotides, the CDR3 is TGTGCCAGCAGTTTGGTTAGGAGGGGCCTGGCCGACGAGCAGTACTTC.

The chain employs TRBV7-8 and TRBJ2-5; 8 positions agree with TRBD2. The length of the CDR3 is 13 residues. The germline gives CDR1 SGHVS, CDR2 FQNEAQ. With V trimmed by 9 bases and J by 1 base, 4 bases remained unmatched. CDR3 residues: CARTSGTQETQYF. In nucleotides, the CDR3 is TGTGCCAGAACTAGCGGAACCCAAGAGACCCAGTACTTC.

A single count supports this clone. V and J are TRBV5-5 and TRBJ2-5; D is perhaps TRBD2 (6 bases). Germline CDR1 is SGHKS and CDR2 is YYEKEE (reference sequence). The CDR3 is 15 amino acids. Trimming shortened V by 4 bases and J by 3 bases, and 16 bases separated the two germline ends. CDR3 coding DNA: TGTGCCAGCAGCCTGTTGGACTACCTCAAAGAGACCCAGTACTTC. Translated: CASSLLDYLKETQYF.

The J gene is TRBJ2-3, the V gene TRBV6-1; TRBD2 matches at 13 bases. Germline trimming cut 6 bases from V and 2 bases from J; bases unmatched to any gene: 2. From germline, CDR1 is MNHNS and CDR2 SASEGT. The CDR3 has 15 amino acids. The CDR3 region is CASRLAGGYTDTQYF. The CDR3 DNA sequence: TGTGCCAGCAGACTAGCGGGAGGGTACACAGATACGCAGTATTTT.

The chain uses TRBV9 and TRBJ2-5; 7 nucleotides line up with TRBD1. Germline V gene sequence: CDR1 SGDLS, CDR2 YYNGEE. The CDR3 is made up of 14 amino acids. V was clipped by 3 bases and J by 5 bases; unmatched bases: 7. The CDR3 coding sequence is TGTGCCAGCAGCGCCCGGGACAGATGGGAGACCCAGTACTTC. Translating gives CASSARDRWETQYF. Combining the CDR3 with reference TRBV9 and TRBJ2-5 gives the whole variable domain DSGVTQTPKHLITATGQRVTLRCSPRSGDLSVYWYQQSLDQGLQFLIQYYNGEERAKGNILERFSAQQFPDLHSELNLSSLELGDSALYFCASSARDRWETQYFGPGTRLLVL.